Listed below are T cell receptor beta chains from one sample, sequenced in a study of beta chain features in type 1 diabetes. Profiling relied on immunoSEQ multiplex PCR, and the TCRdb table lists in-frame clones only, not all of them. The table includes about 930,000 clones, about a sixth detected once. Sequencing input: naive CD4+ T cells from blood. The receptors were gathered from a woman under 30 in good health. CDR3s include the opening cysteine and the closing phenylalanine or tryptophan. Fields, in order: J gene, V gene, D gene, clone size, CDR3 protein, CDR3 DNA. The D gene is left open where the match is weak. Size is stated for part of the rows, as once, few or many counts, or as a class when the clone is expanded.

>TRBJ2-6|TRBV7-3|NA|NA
CASSLVRFSGANVLTF
TGTGCCAGCAGCTTGGTGAGATTCTCTGGGGCCAACGTCCTGACTTTC
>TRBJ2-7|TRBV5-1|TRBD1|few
CASSSAGTGYYEQYF
TGCGCCAGCAGCTCGGCCGGGACAGGGTACTACGAGCAGTACTTC
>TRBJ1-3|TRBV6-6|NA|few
CASTLGQFGNTIYF
TGTGCCAGCACCTTAGGACAGTTTGGAAACACCATATATTTT
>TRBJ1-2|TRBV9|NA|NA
CASSVTGNYGYTF
TGTGCCAGCAGCGTTACAGGGAACTATGGCTACACCTTC
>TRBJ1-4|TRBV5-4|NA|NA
CASSQPRAQATNEKLFF
TGTGCCAGCAGCCAACCACGGGCCCAGGCAACTAATGAAAAACTGTTTTTT
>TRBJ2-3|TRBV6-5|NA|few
CASSLLGLTDTQYF
TGTGCCAGCAGTTTACTAGGACTCACAGATACGCAGTATTTT
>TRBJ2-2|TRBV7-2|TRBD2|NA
CASSLVGGSGRTGELFF
TGTGCCAGCAGCTTAGTCGGAGGTAGCGGGAGAACCGGGGAGCTGTTTTTT
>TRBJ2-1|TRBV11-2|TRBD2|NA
CASSFSSPQLAGGRNEQFF
TGTGCCAGCAGCTTTAGTAGCCCGCAACTAGCGGGAGGGAGGAATGAGCAGTTCTTC
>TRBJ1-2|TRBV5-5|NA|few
CASSDADYGYTF
TGTGCCAGCAGCGATGCGGACTATGGCTACACCTTC
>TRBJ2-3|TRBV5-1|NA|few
CASSLAPDTQYF
TGCGCCAGCAGCTTGGCCCCAGATACGCAGTATTTT
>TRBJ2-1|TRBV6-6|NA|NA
CASSNPYNEQFF
TGTGCCAGCAGTAACCCCTACAATGAGCAGTTCTTC
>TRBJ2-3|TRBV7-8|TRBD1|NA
CASSLGTGDTDTQYF
TGTGCCAGCAGCTTAGGGACAGGGGACACAGATACGCAGTATTTT
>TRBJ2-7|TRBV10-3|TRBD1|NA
CAISGQGALEQYF
TGTGCCATCTCCGGACAGGGGGCCCTGGAGCAGTACTTC
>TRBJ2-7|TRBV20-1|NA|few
CSASAVDEQYF
TGCAGTGCTAGTGCGGTCGACGAGCAGTACTTC
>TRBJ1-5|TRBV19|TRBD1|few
CASSMWGPGQGSNQPQHF
TGTGCCAGTAGTATGTGGGGACCGGGACAGGGATCTAATCAGCCCCAGCATTTT
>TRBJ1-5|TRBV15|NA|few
CATSRARQPNQPQHF
TGTGCCACCAGCAGAGCTCGACAGCCCAATCAGCCCCAGCATTTT
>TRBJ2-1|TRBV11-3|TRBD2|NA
CASSLGTPSGRASDEQFF
TGTGCCAGCAGCTTAGGGACCCCTAGCGGGAGGGCCAGTGATGAGCAGTTCTTC
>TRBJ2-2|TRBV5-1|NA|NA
CASSRDSGRTGELFF
TGCGCCAGCAGCAGAGACAGCGGACGCACCGGGGAGCTGTTTTTT
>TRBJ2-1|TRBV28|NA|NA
CASSLRRNEQFF
TGTGCCAGCAGTTTAAGGCGCAATGAGCAGTTCTTC
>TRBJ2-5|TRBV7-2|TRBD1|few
CASSLNPTGVQETQYF
TGTGCCAGCAGCCTCAACCCCACAGGGGTCCAAGAGACCCAGTACTTC
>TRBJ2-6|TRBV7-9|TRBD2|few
CASSLGLAGVSGANVLTF
TGTGCCAGCAGCTTAGGCCTAGCGGGAGTCTCTGGGGCCAACGTCCTGACTTTC
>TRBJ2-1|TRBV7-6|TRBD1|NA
CASSTTTDRELDEQFF
TGTGCCAGCAGCACTACCACGGACAGGGAGCTGGATGAGCAGTTCTTC
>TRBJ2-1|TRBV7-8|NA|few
CASSLTARVALSSYNEQFF
TGTGCCAGCAGCTTAACCGCTAGGGTAGCGCTAAGCTCCTACAATGAGCAGTTCTTC
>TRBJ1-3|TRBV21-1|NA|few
CASNRGSGNTIYF
TGTGCCAGCAATCGGGGCTCTGGAAACACCATATATTTT
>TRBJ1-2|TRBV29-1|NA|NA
CSVVTTSPNYGYTF
TGCAGCGTTGTGACCACATCCCCTAACTATGGCTACACCTTC
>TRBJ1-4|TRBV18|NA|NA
CASSPPWGFNEKLFF
TGTGCCAGCTCACCACCGTGGGGCTTCAATGAAAAACTGTTTTTT
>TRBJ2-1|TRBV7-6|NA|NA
CASSGRDGERVEQFF
TGTGCCAGCAGCGGGCGGGACGGAGAGAGGGTTGAGCAGTTCTTC
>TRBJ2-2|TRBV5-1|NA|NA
CASSLLMGVGATGELFF
TGCGCCAGCAGCTTGTTAATGGGCGTCGGGGCCACCGGGGAGCTGTTTTTT